This T cell receptor (beta chain) emerged from a study of technical replicates of blood from a few donors. Method: immunoSEQ multiplex PCR; TCRdb's copy keeps in-frame clones and lacks some. The sample gives 100,000 or so clones, 96% of which show up once; 0.2% to 0.25% is in the top ten. CDR1 is ENHRY and CDR2 is SYGVKD in the germline V gene. V was cut by 7 bases and J by 0 bases, with 12 bases left in between. This CDR3 comprises 14 residues. The chain uses TRBV10-3 and TRBJ1-2; D uncertain. This TCR derives from a human donor in good health. Sequenced sample: T cells isolated from PBMCs. The CDR3 DNA sequence: TGTGCCATCATGATAGAGCAACCTAACTATGGCTACACCTTC. Its protein is CAIMIEQPNYGYTF.